This T cell receptor (beta chain) was found in a study of cytomegalovirus exposure and HLA in healthy donors. Study-wide background: Per a later analysis, the roughly 670 first-cohort and fewer than 150 validation repertoires shared one platform.

The donors were members of the validation cohort comprising over 100 subjects, separate from the roughly 700-subject first cohort. The germline CDR1 and CDR2 sequences are MNHNS and SASEGT. V trimming: 3 bases; J trimming: 5 bases; junction bases outside the gene matches: 5. This CDR3 region has 15 residues. Here immunoSEQ multiplex PCR was the method, and the copy in TCRdb shows in-frame clones only, minus some. The sample yields 260,000 or so clones, 90% seen once. The material sequenced was PBMCs. The gene calls are TRBV6-1 and TRBJ2-5; the match to TRBD2 covers 11 bases. The receptor was derived from a woman younger than 45 in good health and CMV-seronegative. CDR3 residues: CASSDSGRAFETQYF. The CDR3 DNA reads TGTGCCAGCAGTGATAGCGGGAGGGCCTTTGAGACCCAGTACTTC.